This is a list of T cell receptor beta chains from one sample in a study of glioma-infiltrating T cells. One entry per CDR3 protein results from TCRdb running MiXCR on the multiplex PCR reads. The repertoire holds more than 350,000 distinct CDR3 sequences, roughly two fifths seen once, with around 12% in the top ten. The sequencing input was glioma tissue, nonneoplastic brain tissue, or PBMCs (not recorded which). Receptors originate from a human donor with low-grade glioma or glioblastoma, undergoing nonglioma brain surgery, or in good health (not recorded which). Each CDR3 is given with its conserved first and last residue. A D gene is named only where the DNA matches it firmly. Expanded clones are given a class, and other clones once, few, many or no size at all.

cdr3_aa	cdr3_nt	d_call	v_call	clone_size	j_call
CASRQAGGSTDTQYF	TGTGCCAGCAGGCAAGCGGGAGGGAGCACAGATACGCAGTATTTT	TRBD2	TRBV7-2	few	TRBJ2-3
CATSTGSHRPNQPQHF	TGTGCCACCAGCACAGGGTCCCACCGCCCTAATCAGCCCCAGCATTTT	NA	TRBV15	many	TRBJ1-5
CASSQGGTVYNEQLF	TGTGCCAGCAGCCAAGGCGGGACGGTTTACAATGAGCAGCTCTTC	NA	TRBV4-2	NA	TRBJ2-1
CASSPIGQGAFGYTF	TGTGCCAGCAGCCCAATAGGACAGGGGGCATTTGGCTACACCTTC	TRBD1	TRBV7-2	few	TRBJ1-2
CSARPLDRDPNQPQHF	TGCAGTGCCCGCCCTCTTGACAGGGACCCTAATCAGCCCCAGCATTTT	TRBD1	TRBV20-1	many	TRBJ1-5
CASSIGITGELFF	TGTGCCAGTAGTATAGGTATTACCGGGGAGCTGTTTTTT	NA	TRBV19	few	TRBJ2-2
CATLRGAAGNEQFF	TGTGCCACCCTAAGGGGGGCCGCGGGCAATGAGCAGTTCTTC	NA	TRBV25-1	few	TRBJ2-1
CATSSRTDLRSYTF	TGTGCCACCAGCAGCAGGACAGACCTCCGCAGCTACACCTTC	NA	TRBV15	few	TRBJ1-2
CALGLAGHPTYEQYF	TGTGCCCTAGGACTAGCGGGCCATCCCACCTACGAGCAGTACTTC	TRBD2	TRBV28	many	TRBJ2-7
CASSSLPSTQYF	TGTGCCAGCAGCTCACTCCCCAGTACGCAGTATTTT	NA	TRBV7-9	NA	TRBJ2-3
CASSIGTAMNTEAFF	TGCGCCAGCAGCATTGGGACAGCCATGAACACTGAAGCTTTCTTT	TRBD1	TRBV5-1	NA	TRBJ1-1
CSAKGLNPWRSTDTQYF	TGCAGTGCTAAAGGACTAAATCCCTGGCGTAGCACAGATACGCAGTATTTT	NA	TRBV20-1	few	TRBJ2-3
CASSQAFGVIGELFF	TGTGCCAGCAGCCAAGCCTTTGGGGTTATCGGGGAGCTGTTTTTT	NA	TRBV3-1	NA	TRBJ2-2
CSAPRRAVFSYEQYF	TGCAGTGCTCCCCGGCGGGCTGTCTTCTCCTACGAGCAGTACTTC	NA	TRBV20-1	few	TRBJ2-7
CASSVQTSGTGTGELFF	TGTGCCAGCAGTGTCCAAACTAGCGGGACGGGCACCGGGGAGCTGTTTTTT	TRBD2	TRBV25-1	few	TRBJ2-2
CSARKSGTDTQYF	TGCAGTGCTAGAAAATCGGGTACAGATACGCAGTATTTT	NA	TRBV20-1	many	TRBJ2-3
CASGTHRDRENQPQHF	TGTGCCAGCGGGACCCACCGGGACAGGGAAAATCAGCCCCAGCATTTT	TRBD1	TRBV12-3/TRBV12-4	NA	TRBJ1-5
CASSLNGLGTEAFF	TGTGCCAGCAGTTTAAACGGATTAGGGACTGAAGCTTTCTTT	NA	TRBV12-3/TRBV12-4	NA	TRBJ1-1
CASSFRRGETQYF	TGTGCCAGCAGTTTTAGGAGGGGTGAGACCCAGTACTTC	NA	TRBV28	many	TRBJ2-5
CAGSPLGDKETQYF	TGTGCCGGCTCACCACTCGGGGATAAAGAGACCCAGTACTTC	NA	TRBV18	once	TRBJ2-5
CASSLLQGYSTDTQYF	TGTGCCAGCAGTTTATTACAGGGCTATAGCACAGATACGCAGTATTTT	NA	TRBV28	many	TRBJ2-3
CASSLEPAQVGTTEAFF	TGTGCCAGCAGCCTGGAGCCGGCGCAGGTGGGGACGACTGAAGCTTTCTTT	NA	TRBV7-2	NA	TRBJ1-1